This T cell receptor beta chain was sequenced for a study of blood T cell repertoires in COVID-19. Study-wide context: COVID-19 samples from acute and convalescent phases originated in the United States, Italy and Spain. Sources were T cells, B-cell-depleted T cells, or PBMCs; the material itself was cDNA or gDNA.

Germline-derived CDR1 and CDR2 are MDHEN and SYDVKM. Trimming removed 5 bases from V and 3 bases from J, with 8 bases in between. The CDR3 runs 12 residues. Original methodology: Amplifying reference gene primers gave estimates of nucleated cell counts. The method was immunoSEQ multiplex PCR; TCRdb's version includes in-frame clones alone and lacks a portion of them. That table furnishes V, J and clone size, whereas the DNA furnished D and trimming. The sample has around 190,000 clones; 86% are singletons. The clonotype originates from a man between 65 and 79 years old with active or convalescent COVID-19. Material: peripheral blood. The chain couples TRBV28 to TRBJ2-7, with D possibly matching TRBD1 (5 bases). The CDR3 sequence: CASSTGFYEQYF. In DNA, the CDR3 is TGTGCCAGCAGTACAGGTTTCTACGAGCAGTACTTC.